The 10 T cell receptor beta chains below come from one sample, sequenced in a study of PD-1 blockade in classical Hodgkin lymphoma. Each patient's relapse followed autologous stem cell transplantation, and brentuximab vedotin exposure varied. Here immunoSEQ multiplex PCR was the method, and the copy in TCRdb shows in-frame clones only, minus some. The table lists around 50,000 clones, more than 85% of them singletons. The input for sequencing was peripheral blood mononuclear cells (PBMCs), taken before the second cycle of nivolumab. The source is a human donor with classical Hodgkin lymphoma.

V usage is TRBV5-6 and J usage is TRBJ1-6, with D maybe TRBD1 (5 bases). The CDR3 has 15 amino acids. CDR1 is SGHDT and CDR2 is YYEEEE in the germline V gene. V lost 1 base, J lost 13 bases, and 18 bases lay in between. The CDR3 is CASSLSPGEGRPLHF. The DNA for the CDR3 is TGTGCCAGCAGCTTGAGTCCGGGAGAGGGGCGGCCCCTCCACTTT.

The chain uses TRBV4-3 and TRBJ2-3; D may be TRBD1 (6 bases). V was clipped by 0 bases and J by 4 bases, with 23 bases between them. In germline, CDR1 is LGHNA, CDR2 YSLEER. The CDR3 covers 19 residues. The CDR3 DNA is TGCGCCAGCAGCCAAGATGGTTCAGGAGGCAGGGGCATGGCAGATACGCAGTATTTT. This codes for CASSQDGSGGRGMADTQYF.

The chain carries TRBV27 and TRBJ2-5; D unclear. With 4 bases removed from V and 5 bases from J, the gap between germline ends came to 11 bases. The germline CDR1 and CDR2 sequences are MNHEY and SMNVEV (reference sequence). The CDR3 extends over 13 amino acids. CDR3 DNA: TGTGCCAGCAGTTCCTCTAGAGCGGAGACCCAGTACTTC. Protein: CASSSSRAETQYF.

J is TRBJ1-1 and V is TRBV7-2; D is possibly TRBD1 (5 bases). V lost 5 bases and J 6 bases, leaving 13 bases between the germline ends. The germline gives CDR1 SGHTA, CDR2 FQGNSA. The CDR3 runs 13 residues. CDR3 loop: CASSPRGSPEAFF. As DNA, the CDR3 is TGTGCCAGCAGCCCAAGGGGTTCCCCTGAAGCTTTCTTT. The complete variable domain, with remaining parts taken from reference TRBV7-2 and TRBJ1-1, reads GAGVSQSPSNKVTEKGKDVELRCDPISGHTALYWYRQSLGQGLEFLIYFQGNSAPDKSGLPSDRFSAERTGGSVSTLTIQRTQQEDSAVYLCASSPRGSPEAFFGQGTRLTVV.

This sequence joins TRBV27 and TRBJ1-5, with unresolved D. This CDR3 is built from 14 residues. Trimming left V 0 bases short and J 5 bases short, with 8 bases between. CDR1 and CDR2 from the germline V gene are MNHEY and SMNVEV (reference sequence). DNA of the CDR3: TGTGCCAGCAGTTTATCCAGCCTCTATCAGCCCCAGCATTTT. Encoded protein: CASSLSSLYQPQHF.

The rearrangement links TRBV18 to TRBJ2-1; D call uncertain. Per germline, CDR1 KGHSH and CDR2 LQKENI. V lost 1 base and J lost 0, with 7 bases in between. This CDR3 region has 15 residues. CDR3 nucleotide sequence: TGTGCCAGCTCACCACTAGCCAGCTCCTACAATGAGCAGTTCTTC. This codes for CASSPLASSYNEQFF.

This chain uses TRBV7-2 with TRBJ1-5, with TRBD1 as a possible D gene (5 bases). Trimming pared 1 base from V and 2 bases from J, leaving 18 bases between. This CDR3 is built from 18 residues. The germline gives CDR1 SGHTA, CDR2 FQGNSA. The CDR3 region is CASSLEGRSGSGNQPQHF. The CDR3 nucleotides read TGTGCCAGCAGCTTAGAGGGGCGCTCAGGGTCAGGCAATCAGCCCCAGCATTTT.

This chain's CDR3 is CASSIGTGVSYEQYF. CDR3 sequence (DNA): TGTGCCAGTAGTATTGGGACAGGGGTCTCCTACGAGCAGTACTTC. The J gene is TRBJ2-7, the V gene TRBV19; TRBD1 aligns across 10 bases. In germline, CDR1 is LNHDA, CDR2 SQIVND (reference sequence). Unmatched junction bases numbered 2, after V lost 3 bases and J lost 0 bases. The length of the CDR3 is 15 residues.

In its sample, this clone was seen a few times. The chain recombines TRBV5-1 with TRBJ2-5; D may be TRBD2 (5 bases). This CDR3 is built from 12 residues. Germline CDR1 reads SGHRS; CDR2 reads YFSETQ. Trimming took 5 bases from V and 5 from J, leaving 10 bases between them. CDR3 sequence: CASSRELETQYF. The CDR3 region has the DNA TGCGCCAGCAGTCGGGAATTGGAGACCCAGTACTTC. Together with reference TRBV5-1 and TRBJ2-5, the CDR3 gives the full variable domain: KAGVTQTPRYLIKTRGQQVTLSCSPISGHRSVSWYQQTPGQGLQFLFEYFSETQRNKGNFPGRFSGRQFSNSRSEMNVSTLELGDSALYLCASSRELETQYFGPGTRLLVL.

The chain couples TRBV29-1 to TRBJ1-2; D call uncertain. V shed 3 bases and J shed 0 bases, with 8 bases lying between them. Looked up from germline, CDR1 is SQVTM and CDR2 is ANQGSEA. This CDR3 region has 13 residues. The CDR3 is CSVDQGANYGYTF. Here the CDR3 DNA reads TGCAGCGTTGACCAAGGAGCTAACTATGGCTACACCTTC.